This TCR beta chain was sequenced during a study of cytomegalovirus exposure and HLA in healthy donors. Both 60 Vbeta primers and 13 Jbeta primers went into the PCR. The method was immunoSEQ multiplex PCR; TCRdb's version includes in-frame clones alone and lacks a portion of them. The data show tens of thousands of clones, with over 70% seen just once and about 1.1% held by the top ten. Study outcomes and limitations: Later analysis found that TCR beta chains associated with HLA were more clonally expanded than other, equally common chains.

As to this clone: Its antigen is not known.

The germline V and J ends were trimmed by 5 bases and 2 bases, with 12 bases remaining between them. Germline V CDR1 and CDR2: LGHNA, YSLEER. There are 14 residues in the CDR3. The rearrangement joins TRBV4-3 to TRBJ1-2, with a weak D call TRBD1 (6 bases). Sample: PBMCs. The sequence came from a male donor in good health and CMV-seronegative. As DNA, the CDR3 is TGCGCCAGCAGCATGAACAGGGCCAACTATGGCTACACCTTC. Residues: CASSMNRANYGYTF.